The TCR beta chain under discussion was sequenced for a study of identical twins. General study findings and limits: Sequences that were beta out-of-frame showed weaker excess twin sharing. A lower insertion count was a feature of abundant cord blood beta clonotypes, with no such feature in memory repertoires.

For this clonotype: Its specificity is not known.

MiXCR was run by TCRdb on the 5' RACE reads, yielding one entry per CDR3 protein. This sample yields 1.5 million to 2 million distinct CDR3 sequences, of which less than 40% are seen a single time; about 0.3% belongs to the top ten. All donors comprised healthy Caucasians. The sequenced material came from cord blood. This clonotype originated in a newborn girl in good health.

Here the CDR3 reads CSVAPRTGTYTF. CDR3 bases: TGCAGCGTTGCACCCCGGACAGGGACCTACACCTTC. V and J are TRBV29-1 and TRBJ1-2; 8 bases agree with TRBD1. After removal of 4 bases from V and 10 bases from J, the junction contained 8 bases not matched to a gene. The CDR3 covers 12 residues. The germline CDR1 and CDR2 sequences are SQVTM and ANQGSEA.